This T cell receptor (beta chain) is from a study of post-analysis software for immune sequencing data. Study as a whole: Both relapsing-remitting and secondary progressive multiple sclerosis featured among the disease courses, as did progressive-relapsing multiple sclerosis.

The CDR3 spans 13 residues. The V gene's germline CDR1 is SGDLS and CDR2 YYNGEE. Trimming pared 3 bases from V and 2 bases from J, leaving 6 bases between. Note on this clonotype: Its antigen is currently unknown. A read error may be the cause here, since a much bigger clone is one base away. The missing conserved phenylalanine or tryptophan at the end of this CDR3 makes a read error likely.

Regarding the study as a whole: In patients, four to six TRBV segments were more frequent than in controls, with TRBV5-6, TRBV5-1 and TRBV20-1 among them.

Every TCR beta cDNA library bore unique molecular identifiers. TCRdb reprocessed the PCR reads via MiXCR and lists one record per CDR3 protein. The sample consists of 150,000 to 200,000 distinct CDR3 sequences, approximately 30% of them appearing once. This receptor was obtained from a girl between 10 and 17 years old with multiple sclerosis. The gene calls are TRBV9 and TRBJ2-1, with D unresolved. Sequencing input: blood. The CDR3 sequence is CASSDLPYNEQFV. The CDR3 region has the DNA TGTGCCAGCAGCGACTTACCCTACAATGAGCAGTTCGTC.